These 24 T cell receptor beta chains came from one sample sequenced in a study of cytotoxic CD8 clonotypes in ibrutinib-treated CLL (dated by TCRdb to the early 2020s). Library construction relied on the immunoSEQ multiplex PCR assay. In its TCRdb copy, this immuneACCESS table keeps in-frame sequences only and misses some clones. Where compared with another copy, unresolved V genes explain less than half of these, and the others have no known cause. The sample has 200,000 or so clones on record, approximately 79% of them singletons. The ten largest clones take up more than 9.5% of the sample. Sample time point, as interpreted from the label and publication: about a year on ibrutinib. The sample in question was PBMCs, obtained after 12 months of ibrutinib treatment. The receptors originated from a human donor with chronic lymphocytic leukemia.

V and J are TRBV25-1 and TRBJ2-7, with 7 bases matching TRBD2. This CDR3 spans 14 amino acids. Losses at the gene ends were 8 bases for V and 3 bases for J; bases not matched to a gene: 10. Germline values: CDR1 MGHDK, CDR2 SYGVNS. CDR3 sequence reads: CASRSTGGSYEQYF. The CDR3 DNA is TGTGCCAGCCGCAGTACGGGAGGTAGCTACGAGCAGTACTTC.

The chain carries TRBV27 and TRBJ2-7; possible D gene TRBD1, 6 bases. This CDR3 has 15 residues. V was clipped by 5 bases and J by 2 bases, with 16 bases between them. Looked up from germline, CDR1 is MNHEY and CDR2 is SMNVEV (reference sequence). The CDR3 spells CASSLATGSAYEQYF. CDR3 nucleotide sequence: TGTGCCAGCAGTCTCGCGACAGGTTCTGCCTACGAGCAGTACTTC.

V usage is TRBV7-2 and J usage is TRBJ2-7; 8 bases line up with TRBD1. Germline trimming cut 5 bases from V and 2 bases from J; bases unmatched to any gene: 8. CDR3 length equals 15 residues. Germline V gene data show CDR1 as SGHTA and CDR2 as FQGNSA. The DNA of the CDR3 is TGTGCCAGCAGCCCGGACAGGGTTGCTGCCTACGAGCAGTACTTC. Translated, it gives CASSPDRVAAYEQYF.

The chain uses TRBV5-4 and TRBJ2-6, with D uncertain. The CDR3 spans 17 residues. Germline V gene lookup returns CDR1 SGHNT and CDR2 YYREEE (reference sequence). V lost 1 base to trimming and J lost 0 bases, with 11 bases between them. The CDR3 here is CASSLSGASSGANVLTF. DNA of the CDR3: TGTGCCAGCAGCTTGTCAGGTGCAAGCTCTGGGGCCAACGTCCTGACTTTC.

J is TRBJ2-1 and V is TRBV12-5; TRBD1 matches at 9 bases. CDR1 is LGHNT and CDR2 is FRNRAP in the germline V gene. The CDR3 covers 15 residues. The J segment lost 3 bases and the V segment lost 6 bases, leaving 6 bases of the junction unmatched. The CDR3 protein is CASGPGQGDYNEQFF. The CDR3 DNA reads as TGTGCTAGTGGCCCGGGACAGGGAGACTACAATGAGCAGTTCTTC.

The rearrangement links TRBV6-5 to TRBJ2-3, with 7 bases fitting TRBD1. This CDR3 region has 16 residues. The V gene end was trimmed by 0 bases and the J gene end by 0 bases; junction bases not matched to a gene: 3. The V gene's germline CDR1 is MNHEY and CDR2 SVGAGI. The CDR3 sequence: CASSYSGDSSTDTQYF. CDR3 nucleotide sequence: TGTGCCAGCAGTTACTCAGGGGACAGTAGCACAGATACGCAGTATTTT.

The chain recombines TRBV21-1 with TRBJ1-1; TRBD1 is the table's D call and was not checked against the DNA. TRBV21-1 constitutes a pseudogene. The CDR3 length is 16 residues. The CDR3 region is CASTSRDRGLNTEAFF. The CDR3 coding sequence is TGTGCCAGCACATCCCGGGACAGGGGATTGAACACTGAAGCTTTCTTT.

V usage is TRBV7-2 and J usage is TRBJ2-3; D remains ambiguous. Per the germline V gene, CDR1 is SGHTA and CDR2 is FQGNSA. The CDR3 has 11 residues. Trimming took 5 bases from V and 2 from J, leaving 2 bases between them. The CDR3 nucleotides are TGTGCCAGCAGCAACACAGATACGCAGTATTTT. This sequence encodes CASSNTDTQYF.

This clone was detected many times. This sample includes further DNA sequences coding for the same CDR3. The chain recombines TRBV29-1 with TRBJ1-2; TRBD1 is a possible D gene (6 bases). The CDR3 covers 14 residues. V lost 6 bases to trimming and J lost 4 bases, with 18 bases between them. Germline V gene lookup returns CDR1 SQVTM and CDR2 ANQGSEA. In nucleotides, the CDR3 is TGCAGCGTCGCCGGAATAGCAGGGGTCTATGGCTACACCTTC. Encoded protein: CSVAGIAGVYGYTF.

The chain couples TRBV2 to TRBJ2-2; D remains unclear. CDR1 is SNHLY, CDR2 FYNNEI, per germline. V was cut by 2 bases and J by 6 bases, with 7 bases left in between. The CDR3 loop spans 13 amino acids. The CDR3 nucleotides read TGTGCCAGCAGTGAATGGAGTGCCGGGGAGCTGTTTTTT. Translation: CASSEWSAGELFF.

Only a few counts were recorded for this clone. The V and J genes are TRBV15 and TRBJ2-1, with 7 bases aligning to TRBD2. V was clipped by 3 bases and J by 5 bases; unmatched bases: 13. Germline CDR1 and CDR2: LNHNV and YYDKDF (reference sequence). This CDR3 is built from 17 residues. The CDR3 reads CATSRWEGRLSDNEQFF. CDR3 sequence (DNA): TGTGCCACCAGCAGGTGGGAGGGGCGATTATCTGACAATGAGCAGTTCTTC. Together with reference TRBV15 and TRBJ2-1, the CDR3 gives the full variable domain: DAMVIQNPRYQVTQFGKPVTLSCSQTLNHNVMYWYQQKSSQAPKLLFHYYDKDFNNEADTPDNFQSRRPNTSFCFLDIRSPGLGDTAMYLCATSRWEGRLSDNEQFFGPGTRLTVL.

This clone was seen a few times. The chain recombines TRBV7-6 with TRBJ1-2, with a possible D match to TRBD1 (6 bases). Trimming stripped 4 bases from V and 5 bases from J, with 26 bases between. CDR1 is SGHVS and CDR2 is FNYEAQ in the germline V gene. This CDR3 has 18 residues. DNA for the CDR3: TGTGCCAGCAGCTCTTCGCAGGGTGACGTTTGGGGGCCATATGGCTACACCTTC. Encoded protein: CASSSSQGDVWGPYGYTF. Supplemented by reference TRBV7-6 and TRBJ1-2, the full variable domain reads GAGVSQSPRYKVTKRGQDVALRCDPISGHVSLYWYRQALGQGPEFLTYFNYEAQQDKSGLPNDRFSAERPEGSISTLTIQRTEQRDSAMYRCASSSSQGDVWGPYGYTFGSGTRLTVV.

The chain couples TRBV28 to TRBJ1-1, with 7 bases that match TRBD1. The trim removed 6 bases at V and 0 bases at J, leaving 1 base unmatched. This CDR3 is built from 13 residues. CDR1 and CDR2 (germline): MDHEN, SYDVKM. DNA for the CDR3: TGTGCCAGCAGGGGGACAGTGAACACTGAAGCTTTCTTT. Amino acids: CASRGTVNTEAFF.

This rearrangement joins TRBV7-9 to TRBJ1-2; weak D call: TRBD1 (5 bases). Trimming pared 1 base from V and 12 bases from J, leaving 18 bases between. The germline V gene has CDR1 SEHNR and CDR2 FQNEAQ (reference sequence). This CDR3 is built from 14 residues. As DNA, the CDR3 is TGTGCCAGCAGCTTAGACGACGCAGGATGGGGGGACACCTTC. Translation: CASSLDDAGWGDTF.

The rearrangement links TRBV25-1 to TRBJ2-7; 7 nucleotides match TRBD1. From germline, CDR1 is MGHDK and CDR2 SYGVNS. After removal of 1 base from V and 3 bases from J, the junction contained 6 bases not matched to a gene. This CDR3 spans 15 amino acids. The CDR3 DNA reads as TGTGCCAGCAGTGAATTAGGCAGGGGGAACTACGAGCAGTACTTC. This encodes CASSELGRGNYEQYF.

The V call is TRBV7-8, the J call TRBJ1-1, with D hard to call. The CDR3 loop spans 13 amino acids. Per germline, CDR1 SGHVS and CDR2 FQNEAQ. V was pared by 0 bases and J by 11 bases, with 13 bases between. The CDR3 coding sequence is TGTGCCAGCAGCTTAGCAGATGGGAATCGGGCTTTCTTT. Its translation: CASSLADGNRAFF.

The CDR3 nucleotides are TGTGCCAGCAGCCAAGAATTCGGGGCCGCCTATGGCTACACCTTC. Translating it yields CASSQEFGAAYGYTF. This chain links TRBV14 with TRBJ1-2, with a tentative D call TRBD1 (5 bases). The germline V gene has CDR1 SGHDN and CDR2 FVKESK. V was cut by 0 bases and J by 4 bases, with 12 bases left in between. The CDR3 has 15 amino acids.

This sequence joins TRBV18 and TRBJ1-1; perhaps TRBD1 as D (6 bases). This CDR3 comprises 13 residues. The V and J ends lost 2 bases and 3 bases respectively, with 7 bases between them. Germline CDR1 KGHSH, CDR2 LQKENI. DNA of the CDR3: TGTGCCAGCTCACCAACAGGGCACACTGAAGCTTTCTTT. Amino acids: CASSPTGHTEAFF. Drawing the rest from reference TRBV18 and TRBJ1-1, the complete variable domain is NAGVMQNPRHLVRRRGQEARLRCSPMKGHSHVYWYRQLPEEGLKFMVYLQKENIIDESGMPKERFSAEFPKEGPSILRIQQVVRGDSAAYFCASSPTGHTEAFFGQGTRLTVV.

The chain uses TRBV5-1 and TRBJ2-3; D call uncertain. V was trimmed by 1 base and J by 6 bases, leaving 9 bases between them. The CDR3 has 13 residues. Germline V CDR1 and CDR2: SGHRS, YFSETQ. CDR3 residues: CASSLIGQDTQYF. In DNA form, the CDR3 reads TGCGCCAGCAGCTTGATAGGGCAGGATACGCAGTATTTT.

The chain recombines TRBV28 with TRBJ2-7, with D perhaps given as TRBD1 or TRBD2 (5 bases each). This CDR3 has 16 residues. The V end was cut by 4 bases, the J end by 0 bases, with 16 bases between. Germline V gene sequence: CDR1 MDHEN, CDR2 SYDVKM. The DNA of the CDR3 is TGTGCCAGCAGTTGGGGGTTTGACGCGAGCTCCTACGAGCAGTACTTC. Translated: CASSWGFDASSYEQYF.

J is TRBJ1-2 and V is TRBV27, with D uncertain. Per the germline V gene, CDR1 is MNHEY and CDR2 is SMNVEV (reference sequence). The CDR3 is 15 residues long. V was pared by 8 bases and J by 4 bases, with 20 bases between. The CDR3 coding sequence is TGTGCCAGCCGACCCTCAGGATTAGTAGTCTATGGCTACACCTTC. Translation gives CASRPSGLVVYGYTF.

The CDR3 spells CAWSAMTGRNQPQHF. CDR3 coding DNA: TGTGCCTGGAGTGCCATGACAGGGCGAAATCAGCCCCAGCATTTT. J is TRBJ1-5 and V is TRBV30, with TRBD1 matching 7 bases. This CDR3 comprises 15 residues. Germline CDR1 reads GTSNPN; CDR2 reads SVGIG (reference sequence). Trimming removed 1 base from V and 4 bases from J; junction bases left unmatched: 7. The whole variable domain, filled in from reference TRBV30 and TRBJ1-5, reads SQTIHQWPATLVQPVGSPLSLECTVEGTSNPNLYWYRQAAGRGLQLLFYSVGIGQISSEVPQNLSASRPQDRQFILSSKKLLLSDSGFYLCAWSAMTGRNQPQHFGDGTRLSIL.

The CDR3 nucleotides read TGTGCCAGCAGCCAGCCGCGGGACGCGCTTCAAGAGACCCAGTACTTC. Protein product: CASSQPRDALQETQYF. This chain uses TRBV14 with TRBJ2-5; TRBD2 might be the D (6 bases). The CDR3 length is 16 residues. CDR1 is SGHDN and CDR2 is FVKESK in the germline V gene. Trimming took 3 bases from V and 2 from J, leaving 16 bases between them.

This chain connects TRBV5-6 to TRBJ2-1, with TRBD1 as a possible D gene (5 bases). V lost 5 bases and J 4 bases, leaving 10 bases between the germline ends. This CDR3 is built from 13 residues. The germline V gene encodes CDR1 SGHDT and CDR2 YYEEEE. CDR3 residues: CASRKGIYNEQFF. In nucleotides, the CDR3 is TGTGCCAGCAGAAAGGGGATTTACAATGAGCAGTTCTTC.